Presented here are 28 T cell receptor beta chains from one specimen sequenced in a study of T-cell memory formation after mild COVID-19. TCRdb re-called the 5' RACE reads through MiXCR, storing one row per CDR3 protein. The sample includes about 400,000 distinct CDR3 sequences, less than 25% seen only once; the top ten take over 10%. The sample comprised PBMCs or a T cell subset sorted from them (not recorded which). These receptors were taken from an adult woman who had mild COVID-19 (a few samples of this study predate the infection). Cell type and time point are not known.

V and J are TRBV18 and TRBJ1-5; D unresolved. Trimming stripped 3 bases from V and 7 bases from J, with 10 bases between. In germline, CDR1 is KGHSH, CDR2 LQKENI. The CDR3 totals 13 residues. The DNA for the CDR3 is TGTGCCAGCTCACCGCACCCCCGCCAGCCCCAGCATTTT. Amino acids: CASSPHPRQPQHF. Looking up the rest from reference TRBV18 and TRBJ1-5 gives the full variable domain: NAGVMQNPRHLVRRRGQEARLRCSPMKGHSHVYWYRQLPEEGLKFMVYLQKENIIDESGMPKERFSAEFPKEGPSILRIQQVVRGDSAAYFCASSPHPRQPQHFGDGTRLSIL.

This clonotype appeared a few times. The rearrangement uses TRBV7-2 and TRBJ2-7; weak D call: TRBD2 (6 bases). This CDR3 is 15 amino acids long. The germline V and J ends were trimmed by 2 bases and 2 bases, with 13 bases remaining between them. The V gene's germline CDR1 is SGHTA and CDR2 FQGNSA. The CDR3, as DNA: TGTGCCAGCAGCTTATCCGGGACTTTTACCTACGAGCAGTACTTC. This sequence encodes CASSLSGTFTYEQYF.

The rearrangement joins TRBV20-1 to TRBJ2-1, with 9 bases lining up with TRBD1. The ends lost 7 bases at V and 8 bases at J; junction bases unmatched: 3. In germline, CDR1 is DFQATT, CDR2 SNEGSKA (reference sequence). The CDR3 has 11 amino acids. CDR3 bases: TGCAGTGGACAGGGGGTGGATGAGCAGTTCTTC. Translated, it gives CSGQGVDEQFF.

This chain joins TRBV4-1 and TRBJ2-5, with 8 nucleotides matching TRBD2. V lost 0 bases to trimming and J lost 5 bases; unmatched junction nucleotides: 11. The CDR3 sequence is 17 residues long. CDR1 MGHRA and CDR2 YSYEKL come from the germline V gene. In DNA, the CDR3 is TGCGCCAGCAGCCAAGATGCTAGCGGGTTCGGTCTGGAGACCCAGTACTTC. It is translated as CASSQDASGFGLETQYF.

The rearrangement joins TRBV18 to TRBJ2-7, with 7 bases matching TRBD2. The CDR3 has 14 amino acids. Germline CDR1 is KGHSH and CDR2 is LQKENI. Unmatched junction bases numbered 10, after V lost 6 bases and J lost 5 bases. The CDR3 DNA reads TGTGCCAGCTCCCGGACTAGAGGCGTGGACGAGCAGTACTTC. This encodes CASSRTRGVDEQYF. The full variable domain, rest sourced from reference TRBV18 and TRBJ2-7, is NAGVMQNPRHLVRRRGQEARLRCSPMKGHSHVYWYRQLPEEGLKFMVYLQKENIIDESGMPKERFSAEFPKEGPSILRIQQVVRGDSAAYFCASSRTRGVDEQYFGPGTRLTVT.

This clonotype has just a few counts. CDR3 sequence reads: CASGRTEMNTEAFF. The CDR3 DNA is TGTGCCAGCGGCCGGACAGAAATGAACACTGAAGCTTTCTTT. The chain links TRBV12-3 or TRBV12-4 to TRBJ1-1, with a tentative D call TRBD1 (6 bases). Trimming pared 8 bases from V and 0 bases from J, leaving 13 bases between. The CDR3 has 14 amino acids.

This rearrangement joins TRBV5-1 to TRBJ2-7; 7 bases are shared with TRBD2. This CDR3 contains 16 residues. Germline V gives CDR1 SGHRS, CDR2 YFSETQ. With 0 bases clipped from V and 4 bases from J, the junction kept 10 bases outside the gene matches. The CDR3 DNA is TGCGCCAGCAGCTTGGATGGGTCAAGGGGAGGGTACGAGCAGTACTTC. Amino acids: CASSLDGSRGGYEQYF.

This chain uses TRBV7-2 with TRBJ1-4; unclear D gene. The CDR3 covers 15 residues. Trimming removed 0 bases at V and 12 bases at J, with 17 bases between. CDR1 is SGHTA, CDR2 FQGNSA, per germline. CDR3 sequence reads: CASSLANTGAWELFF. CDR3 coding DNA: TGTGCCAGCAGCTTAGCGAATACGGGCGCGTGGGAACTGTTTTTT.

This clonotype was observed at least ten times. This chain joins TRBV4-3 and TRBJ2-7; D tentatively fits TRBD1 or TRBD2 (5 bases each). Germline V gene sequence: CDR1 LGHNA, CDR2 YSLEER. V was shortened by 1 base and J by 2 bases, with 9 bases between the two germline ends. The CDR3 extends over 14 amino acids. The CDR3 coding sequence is TGCGCCAGCAGCCAAGGCCGAGGGGCCTACGAGCAGTACTTC. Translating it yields CASSQGRGAYEQYF.

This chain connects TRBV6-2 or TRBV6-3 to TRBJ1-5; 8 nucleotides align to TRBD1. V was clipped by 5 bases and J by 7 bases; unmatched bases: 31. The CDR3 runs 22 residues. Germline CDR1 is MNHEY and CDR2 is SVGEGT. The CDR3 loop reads CASSTDRTGNRAENLLGQPQHF. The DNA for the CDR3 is TGTGCCAGCAGTACCGATCGGACAGGGAACCGGGCAGAAAATCTATTGGGACAGCCCCAGCATTTT.

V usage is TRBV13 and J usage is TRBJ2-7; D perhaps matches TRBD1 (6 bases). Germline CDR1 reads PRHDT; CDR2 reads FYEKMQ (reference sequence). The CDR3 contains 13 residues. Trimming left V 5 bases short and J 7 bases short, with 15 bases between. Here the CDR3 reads CASSDGQPREQYF. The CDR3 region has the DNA TGTGCCAGCAGCGACGGACAGCCCAGGGAGCAGTACTTC.

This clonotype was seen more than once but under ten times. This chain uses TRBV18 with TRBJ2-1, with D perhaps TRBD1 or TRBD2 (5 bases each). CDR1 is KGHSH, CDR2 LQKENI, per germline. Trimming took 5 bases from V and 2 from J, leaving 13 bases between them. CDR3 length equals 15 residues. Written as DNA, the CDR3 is TGTGCCAGCTCAGCCGGGACCAGAACCTACAATGAGCAGTTCTTC. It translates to CASSAGTRTYNEQFF.

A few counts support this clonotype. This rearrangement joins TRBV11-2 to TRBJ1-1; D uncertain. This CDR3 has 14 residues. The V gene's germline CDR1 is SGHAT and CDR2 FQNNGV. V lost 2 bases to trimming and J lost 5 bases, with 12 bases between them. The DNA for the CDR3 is TGTGCCAGCAGCTTACGGGTTCGGGAGACTGAAGCTTTCTTT. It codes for CASSLRVRETEAFF.

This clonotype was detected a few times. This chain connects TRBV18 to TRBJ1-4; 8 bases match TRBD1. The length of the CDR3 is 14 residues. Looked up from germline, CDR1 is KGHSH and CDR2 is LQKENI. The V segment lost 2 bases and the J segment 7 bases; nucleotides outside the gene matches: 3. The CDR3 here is CASSPLGQAEKLFF. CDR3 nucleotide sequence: TGTGCCAGCTCACCATTGGGACAGGCTGAAAAACTGTTTTTT.

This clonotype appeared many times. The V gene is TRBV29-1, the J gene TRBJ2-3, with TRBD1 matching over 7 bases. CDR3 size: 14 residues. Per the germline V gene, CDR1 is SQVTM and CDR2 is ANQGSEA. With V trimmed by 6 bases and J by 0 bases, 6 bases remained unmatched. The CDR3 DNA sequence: TGCAGCGTCGCCGACAGGGTGAGCACAGATACGCAGTATTTT. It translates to CSVADRVSTDTQYF.

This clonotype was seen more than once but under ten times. The CDR3 nucleotides are TGCAGTGCTAGAGATACCAGGAAAGGGGGACGCAATCAGCCCCAGCATTTT. The encoded protein is CSARDTRKGGRNQPQHF. The rearrangement links TRBV20-1 to TRBJ1-5; TRBD1 might be the D (6 bases). V was shortened by 0 bases and J by 2 bases, with 17 bases between the two germline ends. CDR3 length equals 17 residues. The germline V gene encodes CDR1 DFQATT and CDR2 SNEGSKA (reference sequence).

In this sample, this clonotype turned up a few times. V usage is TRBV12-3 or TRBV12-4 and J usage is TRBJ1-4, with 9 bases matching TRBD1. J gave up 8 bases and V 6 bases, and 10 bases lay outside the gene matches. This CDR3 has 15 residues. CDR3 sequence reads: CASRGRTGAWEKLFF. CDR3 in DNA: TGTGCCAGCAGGGGCCGGACAGGGGCGTGGGAAAAACTGTTTTTT.

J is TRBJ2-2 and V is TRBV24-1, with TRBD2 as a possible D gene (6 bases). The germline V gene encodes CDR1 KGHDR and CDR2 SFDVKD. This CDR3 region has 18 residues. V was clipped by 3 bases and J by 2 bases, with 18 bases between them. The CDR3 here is CATSDRTTGTPNTGELFF. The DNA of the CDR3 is TGTGCCACCAGTGATCGAACTACCGGGACTCCCAACACCGGGGAGCTGTTTTTT.

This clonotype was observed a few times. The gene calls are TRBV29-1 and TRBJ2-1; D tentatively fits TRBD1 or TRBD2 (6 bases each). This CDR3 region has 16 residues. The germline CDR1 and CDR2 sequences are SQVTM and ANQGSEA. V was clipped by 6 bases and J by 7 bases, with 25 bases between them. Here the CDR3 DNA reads TGCAGCGTGGGAGAGTTGAGGGGGGCCTTTTGGAATGAGCAGTTCTTC. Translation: CSVGELRGAFWNEQFF.

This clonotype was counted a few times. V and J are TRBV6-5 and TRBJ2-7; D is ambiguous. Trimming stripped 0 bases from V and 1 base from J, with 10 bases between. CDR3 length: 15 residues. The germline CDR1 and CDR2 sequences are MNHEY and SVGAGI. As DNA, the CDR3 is TGTGCCAGCAGTTACTCTTTGGGGTTGTCCTACGAGCAGTACTTC. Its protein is CASSYSLGLSYEQYF.

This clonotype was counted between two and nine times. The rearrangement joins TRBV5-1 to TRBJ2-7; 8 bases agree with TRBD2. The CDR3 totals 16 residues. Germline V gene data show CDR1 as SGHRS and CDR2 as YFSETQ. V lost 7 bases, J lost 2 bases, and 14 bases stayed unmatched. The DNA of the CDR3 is TGCGCCAGCTCGGGCTATAGCGGGGAGCCGCCCTACGAGCAGTACTTC. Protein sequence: CASSGYSGEPPYEQYF.

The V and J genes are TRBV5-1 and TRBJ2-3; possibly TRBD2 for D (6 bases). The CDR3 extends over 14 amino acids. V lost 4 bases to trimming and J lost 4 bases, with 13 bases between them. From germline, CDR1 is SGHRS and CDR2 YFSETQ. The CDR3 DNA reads TGCGCCAGCAGCCTCGGGGGTGTGGCAGATACGCAGTATTTT. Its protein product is CASSLGGVADTQYF.

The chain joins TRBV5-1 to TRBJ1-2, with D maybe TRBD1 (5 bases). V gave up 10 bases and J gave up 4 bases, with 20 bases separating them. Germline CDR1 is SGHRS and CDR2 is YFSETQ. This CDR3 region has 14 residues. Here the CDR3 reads CACKPAGITYGYTF. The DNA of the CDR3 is TGCGCCTGCAAGCCGGCAGGGATTACCTATGGCTACACCTTC.

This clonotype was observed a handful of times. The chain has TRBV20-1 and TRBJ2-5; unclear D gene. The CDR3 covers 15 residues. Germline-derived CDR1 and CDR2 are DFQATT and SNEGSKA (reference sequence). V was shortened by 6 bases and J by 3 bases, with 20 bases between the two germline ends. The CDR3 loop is CSAQTSGLTEETQYF. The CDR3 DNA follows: TGCAGTGCCCAGACCTCCGGGCTAACGGAAGAGACCCAGTACTTC.

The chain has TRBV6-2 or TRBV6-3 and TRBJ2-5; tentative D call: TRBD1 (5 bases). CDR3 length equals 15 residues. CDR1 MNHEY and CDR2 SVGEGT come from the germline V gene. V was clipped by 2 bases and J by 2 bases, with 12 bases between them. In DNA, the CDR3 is TGTGCCAGCAGTTACGAGTCGACAGCACAAGAGACCCAGTACTTC. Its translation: CASSYESTAQETQYF.

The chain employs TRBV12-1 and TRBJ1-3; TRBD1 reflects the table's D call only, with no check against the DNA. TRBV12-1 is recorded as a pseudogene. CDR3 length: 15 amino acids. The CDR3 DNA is TGTGCCAGCAGCTTATCCCGAACCTCTGGAAACACCATATATTTT. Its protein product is CASSLSRTSGNTIYF.

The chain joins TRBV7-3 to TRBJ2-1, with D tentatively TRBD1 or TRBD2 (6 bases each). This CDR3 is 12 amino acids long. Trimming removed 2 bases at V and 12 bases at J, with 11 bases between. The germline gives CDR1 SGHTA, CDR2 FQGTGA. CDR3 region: CASSLRGQPQFF. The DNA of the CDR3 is TGTGCCAGCAGCTTACGGGGGCAGCCGCAGTTCTTC.

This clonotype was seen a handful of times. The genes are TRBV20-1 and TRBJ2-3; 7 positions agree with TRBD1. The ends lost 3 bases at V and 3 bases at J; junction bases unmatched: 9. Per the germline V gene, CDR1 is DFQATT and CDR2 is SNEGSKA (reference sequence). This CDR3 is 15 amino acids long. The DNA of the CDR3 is TGCAGTGCTAGCCTATACGGCAGGGGGACAGATACGCAGTATTTT. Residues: CSASLYGRGTDTQYF.